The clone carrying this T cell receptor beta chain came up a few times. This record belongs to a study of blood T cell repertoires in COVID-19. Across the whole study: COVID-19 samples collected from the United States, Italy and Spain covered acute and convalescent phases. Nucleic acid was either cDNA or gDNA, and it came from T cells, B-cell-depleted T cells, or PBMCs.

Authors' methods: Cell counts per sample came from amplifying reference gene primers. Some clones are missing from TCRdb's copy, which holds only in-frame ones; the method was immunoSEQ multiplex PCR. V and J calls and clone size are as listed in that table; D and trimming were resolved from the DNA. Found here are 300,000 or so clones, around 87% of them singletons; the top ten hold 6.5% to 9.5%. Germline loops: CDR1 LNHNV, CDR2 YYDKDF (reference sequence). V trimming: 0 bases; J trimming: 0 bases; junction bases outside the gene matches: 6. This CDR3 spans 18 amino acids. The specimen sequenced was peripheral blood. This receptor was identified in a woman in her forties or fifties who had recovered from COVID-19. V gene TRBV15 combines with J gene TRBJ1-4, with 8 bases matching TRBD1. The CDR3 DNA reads TGTGCCACCAGCAGAGAACTACAGGGGGGTGCAACTAATGAAAAACTGTTTTTT. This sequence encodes CATSRELQGGATNEKLFF.